This is a list of T cell receptor beta chains from one sample in a study of blood T cell repertoires in COVID-19. Data came from immunoSEQ multiplex PCR; TCRdb stores just in-frame clones and leaves some out. The sample has roughly 170,000 clones, roughly 88% seen once. Material for sequencing was peripheral blood. The receptor source for this set is a man aged 55 to 70 who had recovered from COVID-19. The CDR3 runs from the conserved cysteine through the conserved F or W. The D gene is left open where the match is weak.

TRBD1	TRBV9	TRBJ2-7	CASSADRGQTYEQYF	TGTGCCAGCAGCGCGGACAGGGGGCAAACCTACGAGCAGTACTTC
NA	TRBV15	TRBJ1-5	CATSRNPNRGNQPQHF	TGTGCCACCAGCAGGAATCCGAACAGGGGCAATCAGCCCCAGCATTTT
TRBD1	TRBV27	TRBJ2-7	CASSSPARTGGEQYF	TGTGCCAGCAGTTCACCCGCGAGGACAGGGGGAGAGCAGTACTTC
NA	TRBV18	TRBJ2-2	CASSRGLTGELFF	TGTGCCAGCTCCCGCGGACTCACCGGGGAGCTGTTTTTT
TRBD2	TRBV6-5	TRBJ2-2	CASRNGGDTGELFF	TGTGCCAGCAGAAATGGGGGGGACACCGGGGAGCTGTTTTTT
TRBD1	TRBV19	TRBJ2-1	CATQDRGISEQFF	TGTGCCACCCAGGACAGGGGAATTAGTGAGCAGTTCTTC
NA	TRBV19	TRBJ1-1	CASSPEQMRNTEAFF	TGTGCCAGTAGTCCCGAACAGATGCGGAACACTGAAGCTTTCTTT
NA	TRBV3-1/TRBV3-2	TRBJ2-4	CASSQSERLAKNIQYF	TGTGCCAGCAGCCAGAGTGAGCGGCTAGCCAAAAACATTCAGTACTTC
TRBD2	TRBV4-1	TRBJ2-5	CASSQDRVAGGMETQYF	TGCGCCAGCAGCCAAGATAGGGTAGCGGGGGGGATGGAGACCCAGTACTTC
TRBD1	TRBV7-2	TRBJ1-5	CASSPWTGGGQPQHF	TGTGCCAGCAGCCCCTGGACAGGCGGCGGTCAGCCCCAGCATTTT